This entry is about one TCR beta chain. Its target is not known. Using immunoSEQ multiplex PCR, the repertoire was profiled, and TCRdb retains in-frame clones only, with some absent. This table has fewer than 150,000 clones, approximately 90% appearing once. The entry originates in a study of T cell responses to AZD1222 COVID-19 vaccine. General observations from the study: Spike regions recognized by vaccine-associated CD4 TCRs spanned the protein, led by 160-218 and 743-854. The donors showed a predominance of white British ancestry and of females, with possible underestimation of clonal diversity. A reported finding is that nearly half of spike-specific TCRs target unmutated variant regions.

V shed 4 bases and J shed 6 bases, with 17 bases lying between them. Germline lookup yields CDR1 SGHRS and CDR2 YFSETQ. This CDR3 has 15 residues. This TCR was recovered from an adult in good health. This chain connects TRBV5-1 to TRBJ1-5, with TRBD1 as a possible D gene (5 bases). Sequencing was performed on peripheral blood, taken on day 0 of AZD1222 vaccination. The DNA for the CDR3 is TGCGCCAGCAGCCTGGACACCCCCCTTGGTCAGCCCCAGCATTTT. Residues: CASSLDTPLGQPQHF.